The rows below give T cell receptor beta chains drawn from one sample of a study of identical twins. Using its own MiXCR run on the 5' RACE reads, TCRdb lists one record per CDR3 protein. The data contain fewer than 900,000 distinct CDR3 sequences, 21% of them singletons. The same sample was also studied in work on T cells expressing NK-cell markers.

Specimen: PBMCs. These receptor sequences come from a woman younger than 30 in good health. Both conserved end residues are part of each CDR3. Fields, in order: V gene, D gene, J gene, clone size, CDR3 protein, CDR3 DNA. D genes are given only for firm matches. Clone size appears in some rows only: once, few, many, or a class for an expanded clone.

>TRBV20-1|TRBD2|TRBJ2-3|few
CSAERLAGGKDTQYF
TGCAGTGCTGAACGACTAGCGGGGGGGAAAGATACGCAGTATTTT
>TRBV10-1|.|TRBJ2-5|.
CASSGAYQETQYF
TGCGCCAGCAGTGGGGCATACCAAGAGACCCAGTACTTC
>TRBV20-1|TRBD1|TRBJ2-3|.
CSAGGQGDTDTQYF
TGCAGTGCTGGAGGACAGGGAGACACAGATACGCAGTATTTT
>TRBV20-1|.|TRBJ1-6|.
CSARDTINSPLHF
TGCAGTGCTCGGGATACAATTAATTCACCCCTCCACTTT
>TRBV20-1|.|TRBJ2-1|few
CSATPRDSYNEQFF
TGCAGTGCCACACCCCGGGACTCTTACAATGAGCAGTTCTTC
>TRBV12-3/TRBV12-4|TRBD1|TRBJ2-6|few
CASSSRTGGSGANVLTF
TGTGCCAGCAGTTCGCGGACAGGGGGTTCCGGGGCCAACGTCCTGACTTTC
>TRBV7-8|TRBD2|TRBJ2-1|.
CASSHSGRGGSYNEQFF
TGTGCCAGCAGCCACAGCGGGAGGGGTGGCTCCTACAATGAGCAGTTCTTC
>TRBV5-1|.|TRBJ2-1|.
CASSLISGRYNEQFF
TGCGCCAGCAGCTTAATAAGCGGTCGCTACAATGAGCAGTTCTTC
>TRBV5-5|.|TRBJ1-1|.
CASRDAVNTEAFF
TGTGCCAGCAGAGATGCAGTGAACACTGAAGCTTTCTTT
>TRBV6-5|TRBD2|TRBJ2-7|many
CASSLLRGSAYEQYF
TGTGCCAGCAGTTTACTGCGGGGGTCAGCCTACGAGCAGTACTTC
>TRBV2|.|TRBJ2-5|.
CASEYVRGQETQYF
TGTGCCAGCGAGTATGTCAGAGGACAAGAGACCCAGTACTTC
>TRBV10-3|.|TRBJ2-1|few
CAISGVVDEQFF
TGTGCCATCAGCGGAGTGGTCGATGAGCAGTTCTTC
>TRBV12-3/TRBV12-4|.|TRBJ1-5|few
CASTIRGLRGQPQHF
TGTGCCAGCACCATACGCGGGTTGCGGGGTCAGCCCCAGCATTTT
>TRBV2|.|TRBJ2-1|few
CASTMTGDSYNEQFF
TGTGCCAGCACCATGACTGGGGACTCCTACAATGAGCAGTTCTTC
>TRBV27|TRBD2|TRBJ2-7|once
CASSLRGGVSYEQYF
TGTGCCAGCAGCCTCCGGGGGGGTGTCTCCTACGAGCAGTACTTC
>TRBV12-3/TRBV12-4|.|TRBJ1-2|few
CASSLAQLDGYTF
TGTGCCAGCAGTTTAGCCCAATTGGACGGCTACACCTTC
>TRBV20-1|.|TRBJ1-3|.
CSAFEAAAGNTIYF
TGCAGTGCTTTCGAAGCAGCGGCTGGAAACACCATATATTTT
>TRBV5-1|.|TRBJ2-5|.
CASSLFGVQETQYF
TGCGCCAGCAGCTTGTTCGGGGTCCAAGAGACCCAGTACTTC
>TRBV7-9|.|TRBJ2-1|.
CASSLRGGLDEQFF
TGTGCCAGCAGCCTTAGGGGGGGGTTGGATGAGCAGTTCTTC
>TRBV6-4|.|TRBJ1-1|few
CASAPETGNTEAFF
TGTGCCAGCGCGCCAGAGACAGGGAACACTGAAGCTTTCTTT
>TRBV5-1|TRBD2|TRBJ2-1|.
CASSLEFRWSSGYNEQFF
TGCGCCAGCAGCTTGGAGTTTCGGTGGTCTAGCGGATACAATGAGCAGTTCTTC
>TRBV7-9|.|TRBJ2-2|few
CASSPGQINTGELFF
TGTGCCAGCAGCCCAGGACAGATTAACACCGGGGAGCTGTTTTTT
>TRBV12-3/TRBV12-4|TRBD1|TRBJ1-3|few
CASSPRTGSSGNTIYF
TGTGCCAGCAGTCCGCGGACAGGATCCTCTGGAAACACCATATATTTT
>TRBV12-3/TRBV12-4|.|TRBJ2-1|.
CASSSRASLNEQFF
TGTGCCAGCAGTTCTAGGGCGTCCCTCAATGAGCAGTTCTTC
>TRBV6-1|.|TRBJ1-4|.
CASSAVWANEKLFF
TGTGCCAGCAGTGCCGTGTGGGCTAATGAAAAACTGTTTTTT
>TRBV6-5|.|TRBJ2-7|.
CASSYSPKGTPSYEQYF
TGTGCCAGCAGTTACTCGCCGAAGGGGACGCCTTCCTACGAGCAGTACTTC
>TRBV7-9|.|TRBJ2-4|.
CASSLRNIGQYF
TGTGCCAGCAGCTTAAGGAACATCGGTCAGTACTTC
>TRBV9|TRBD2|TRBJ2-7|few
CASSVSGTGGYEQYF
TGTGCCAGCAGCGTATCCGGGACGGGAGGCTACGAGCAGTACTTC
>TRBV3-1|TRBD2|TRBJ2-4|.
CASSQGWRGTLIPKNIQYF
TGTGCCAGCAGCCAAGGTTGGCGGGGGACCTTAATTCCCAAAAACATTCAGTACTTC
>TRBV7-2|TRBD1|TRBJ2-2|.
CASSSDSRRTGTGELFF
TGTGCCAGCAGCTCCGACTCTCGCCGGACAGGGACCGGGGAGCTGTTTTTT
>TRBV5-1|TRBD2|TRBJ2-7|.
CASSSFSGLSYEQYF
TGCGCCAGCAGCTCCTTTAGCGGGTTGTCCTACGAGCAGTACTTC
>TRBV7-2|.|TRBJ1-5|few
CASSLATANQPQHF
TGTGCCAGCAGCTTAGCCACAGCAAATCAGCCCCAGCATTTT
>TRBV5-1|TRBD2|TRBJ2-1|.
CASSLMTRGGPYNEQFF
TGCGCCAGCAGCTTGATGACGCGGGGGGGCCCCTACAATGAGCAGTTCTTC
>TRBV7-2|.|TRBJ1-1|few
CASRGLEAAAFF
TGTGCCAGCAGAGGTTTAGAGGCCGCAGCTTTCTTT
>TRBV20-1|.|TRBJ2-1|few
CSARGSRSGSYNEQFF
TGCAGTGCTAGGGGTAGCAGGAGTGGATCCTACAATGAGCAGTTCTTC
>TRBV12-3/TRBV12-4|.|TRBJ2-1|.
CASSKPGLINEQFF
TGTGCCAGCAGTAAACCGGGACTTATCAATGAGCAGTTCTTC
>TRBV9|TRBD2|TRBJ2-1|few
CASSSPVGLADSYNEQFF
TGTGCCAGCAGCAGCCCCGTGGGACTAGCGGACTCCTACAATGAGCAGTTCTTC
>TRBV15|TRBD1|TRBJ2-1|.
CATSRDIKGQGESF
TGTGCCACCAGCAGAGATATCAAGGGACAGGGCGAGTCCTTC
>TRBV6-2/TRBV6-3|.|TRBJ2-2|.
CASRLGASFTGELFF
TGTGCCAGTCGCCTTGGGGCCTCGTTTACCGGGGAGCTGTTTTTT
>TRBV20-1|.|TRBJ2-5|.
CSAKGSGGQETQYF
TGCAGTGCCAAAGGGTCTGGTGGACAAGAGACCCAGTACTTC
>TRBV9|TRBD2|TRBJ2-1|.
CASSVGGLAVYNEQFF
TGTGCCAGCAGCGTAGGGGGACTAGCGGTGTACAATGAGCAGTTCTTC
>TRBV6-5|TRBD2|TRBJ2-5|few
CASSYSATSGKETQYF
TGTGCCAGCAGTTACTCGGCGACTAGCGGGAAAGAGACCCAGTACTTC
>TRBV10-3|.|TRBJ2-1|.
CAISESGIGDEQFF
TGTGCCATCAGTGAGTCCGGCATCGGGGATGAGCAGTTCTTC
>TRBV27|.|TRBJ2-1|many
CASSLLTSSNEQFF
TGTGCCAGCAGTTTATTAACTAGCAGCAATGAGCAGTTCTTC
>TRBV4-3|.|TRBJ1-2|.
CASSRAGFYGYTF
TGCGCCAGCAGCCGGGCCGGATTCTATGGCTACACCTTC
>TRBV10-3|TRBD2|TRBJ2-1|.
CAISESTSGRPTLYNEQFF
TGTGCCATCAGTGAGTCGACTAGCGGGAGGCCTACCCTCTACAATGAGCAGTTCTTC
>TRBV27|.|TRBJ1-1|.
CASSPGAWTEAFF
TGTGCCAGCAGTCCAGGAGCGTGGACTGAAGCTTTCTTT
>TRBV12-3/TRBV12-4|TRBD1|TRBJ2-7|.
CASSSLGQSGTYEQYF
TGTGCCAGCAGTTCTCTGGGACAGAGCGGAACCTACGAGCAGTACTTC
>TRBV2|.|TRBJ2-4|.
CASSEIGFIAKNIQYF
TGTGCCAGCAGTGAGATTGGATTTATAGCCAAAAACATTCAGTACTTC
>TRBV27|.|TRBJ1-2|few
CASSLVGQQFNYGYTF
TGTGCCAGCAGTTTAGTGGGGCAGCAGTTCAACTATGGCTACACCTTC